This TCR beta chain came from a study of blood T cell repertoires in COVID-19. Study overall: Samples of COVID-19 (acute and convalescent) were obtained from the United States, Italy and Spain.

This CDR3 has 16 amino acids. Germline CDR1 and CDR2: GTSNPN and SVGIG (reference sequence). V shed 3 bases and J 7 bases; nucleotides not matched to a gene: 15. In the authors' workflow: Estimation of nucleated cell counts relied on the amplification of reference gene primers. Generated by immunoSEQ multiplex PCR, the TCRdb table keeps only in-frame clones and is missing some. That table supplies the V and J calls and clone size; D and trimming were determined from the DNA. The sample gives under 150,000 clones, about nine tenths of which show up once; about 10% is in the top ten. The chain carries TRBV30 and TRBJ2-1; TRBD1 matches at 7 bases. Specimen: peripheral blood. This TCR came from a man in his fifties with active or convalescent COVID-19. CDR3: CAWRRGRTLGWNEQFF. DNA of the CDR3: TGTGCCTGGAGGAGGGGGCGGACCCTGGGATGGAATGAGCAGTTCTTC.